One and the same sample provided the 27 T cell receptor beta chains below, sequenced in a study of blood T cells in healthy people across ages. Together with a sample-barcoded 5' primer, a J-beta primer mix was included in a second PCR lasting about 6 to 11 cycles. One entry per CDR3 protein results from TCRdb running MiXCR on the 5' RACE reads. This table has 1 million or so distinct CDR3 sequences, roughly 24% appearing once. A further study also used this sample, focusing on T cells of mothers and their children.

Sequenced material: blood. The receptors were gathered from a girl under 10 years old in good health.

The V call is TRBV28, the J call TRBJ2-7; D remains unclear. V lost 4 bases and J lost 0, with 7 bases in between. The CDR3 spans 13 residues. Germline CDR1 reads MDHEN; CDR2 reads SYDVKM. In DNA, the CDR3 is TGTGCCAGCAGTTCCGAATACTCCTACGAGCAGTACTTC. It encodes CASSSEYSYEQYF. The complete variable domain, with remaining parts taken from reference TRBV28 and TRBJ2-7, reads DVKVTQSSRYLVKRTGEKVFLECVQDMDHENMFWYRQDPGLGLRLIYFSYDVKMKEKGDIPEGYSVSREKKERFSLILESASTNQTSMYLCASSSEYSYEQYFGPGTRLTVT.

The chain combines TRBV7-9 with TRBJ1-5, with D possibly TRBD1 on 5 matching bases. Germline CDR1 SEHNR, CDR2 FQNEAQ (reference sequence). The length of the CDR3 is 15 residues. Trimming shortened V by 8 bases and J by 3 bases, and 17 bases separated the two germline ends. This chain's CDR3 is CASQVSGTPNQPQHF. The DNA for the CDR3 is TGTGCCAGCCAAGTTTCGGGGACCCCCAATCAGCCCCAGCATTTT.

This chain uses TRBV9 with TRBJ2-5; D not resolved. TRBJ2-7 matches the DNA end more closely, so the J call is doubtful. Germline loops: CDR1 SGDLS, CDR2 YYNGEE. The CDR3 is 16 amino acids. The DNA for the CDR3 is TGTGCCAGCAGCGAAACGGGCCTGGCGCAGTCCTACGAGCAGTACTTC. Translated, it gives CASSETGLAQSYEQYF.

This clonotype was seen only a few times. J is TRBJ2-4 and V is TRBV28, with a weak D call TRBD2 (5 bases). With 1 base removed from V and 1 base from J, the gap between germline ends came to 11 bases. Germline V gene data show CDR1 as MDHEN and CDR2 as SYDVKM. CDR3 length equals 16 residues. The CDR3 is CASSLSGTGAKNIQYF. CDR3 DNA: TGTGCCAGCAGTTTATCGGGAACCGGGGCCAAAAACATTCAGTACTTC.

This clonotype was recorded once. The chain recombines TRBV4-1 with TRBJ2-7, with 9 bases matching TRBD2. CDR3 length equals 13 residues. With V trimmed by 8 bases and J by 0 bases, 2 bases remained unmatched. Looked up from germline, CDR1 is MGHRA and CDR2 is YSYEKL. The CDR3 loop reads CASRLAASYEQYF. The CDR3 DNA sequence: TGCGCCAGCCGACTAGCGGCCTCCTACGAGCAGTACTTC.

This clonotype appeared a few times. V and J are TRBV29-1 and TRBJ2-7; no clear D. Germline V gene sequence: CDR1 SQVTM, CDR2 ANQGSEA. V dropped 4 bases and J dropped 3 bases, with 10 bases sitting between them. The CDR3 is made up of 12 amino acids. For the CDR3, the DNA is TGCAGCGTTGGGCTTGACCACTACGAGCAGTACTTC. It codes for CSVGLDHYEQYF.

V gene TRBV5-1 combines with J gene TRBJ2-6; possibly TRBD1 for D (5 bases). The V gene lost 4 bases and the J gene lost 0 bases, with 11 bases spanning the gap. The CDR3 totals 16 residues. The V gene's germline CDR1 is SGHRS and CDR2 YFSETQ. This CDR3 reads CASSPGHHSGANVLTF. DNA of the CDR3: TGCGCCAGCAGCCCCGGACATCACTCTGGGGCCAACGTCCTGACTTTC.

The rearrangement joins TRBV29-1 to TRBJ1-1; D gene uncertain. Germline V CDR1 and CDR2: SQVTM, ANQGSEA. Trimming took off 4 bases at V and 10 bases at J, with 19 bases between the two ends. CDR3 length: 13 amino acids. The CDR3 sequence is CSVGGQMSIGAFF. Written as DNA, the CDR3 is TGCAGCGTTGGAGGGCAGATGTCTATCGGAGCTTTCTTT.

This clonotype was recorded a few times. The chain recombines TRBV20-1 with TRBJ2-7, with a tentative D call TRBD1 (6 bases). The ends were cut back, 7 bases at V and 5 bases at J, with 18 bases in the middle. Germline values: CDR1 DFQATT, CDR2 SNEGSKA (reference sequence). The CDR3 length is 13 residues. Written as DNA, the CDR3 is TGCAGTGTGGGGGAAGGGGGTGTCGACGAGCAGTACTTC. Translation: CSVGEGGVDEQYF.

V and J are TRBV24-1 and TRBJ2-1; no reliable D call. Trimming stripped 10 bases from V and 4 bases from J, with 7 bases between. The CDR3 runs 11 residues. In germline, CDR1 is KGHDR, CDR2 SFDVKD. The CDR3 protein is CATGGYNEQFF. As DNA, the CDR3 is TGTGCCACGGGTGGGTACAATGAGCAGTTCTTC.

As DNA, the CDR3 is TGTGCCACCAGTGATTCCGGACTTTTGCCTACCTACAATGAGCAGTTCTTC. Translation: CATSDSGLLPTYNEQFF. The chain joins TRBV24-1 to TRBJ2-1, with a weak D call TRBD2 (5 bases). This CDR3 is built from 17 residues. Trimming took 2 bases from V and 2 from J, leaving 15 bases between them. Per the germline V gene, CDR1 is KGHDR and CDR2 is SFDVKD.

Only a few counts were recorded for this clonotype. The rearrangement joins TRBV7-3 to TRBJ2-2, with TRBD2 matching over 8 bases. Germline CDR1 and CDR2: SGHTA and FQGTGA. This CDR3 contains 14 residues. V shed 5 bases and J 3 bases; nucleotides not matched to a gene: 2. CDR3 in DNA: TGTGCCAGCAGCCGAGCGGGAGACACCGGGGAGCTGTTTTTT. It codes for CASSRAGDTGELFF.

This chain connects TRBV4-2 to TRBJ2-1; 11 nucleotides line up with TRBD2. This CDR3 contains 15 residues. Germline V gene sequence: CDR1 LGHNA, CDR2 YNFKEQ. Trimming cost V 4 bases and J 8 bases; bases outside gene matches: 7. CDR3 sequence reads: CASSLLAGASDEQFF. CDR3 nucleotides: TGTGCCAGCAGCCTACTAGCGGGGGCCAGTGATGAGCAGTTCTTC.

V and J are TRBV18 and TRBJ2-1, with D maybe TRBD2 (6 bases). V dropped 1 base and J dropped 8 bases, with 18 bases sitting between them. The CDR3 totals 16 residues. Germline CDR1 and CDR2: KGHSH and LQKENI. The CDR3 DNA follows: TGTGCCAGCTCACCACGCCCAGGGTCTAGCGCCGATGAGCAGTTCTTC. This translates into CASSPRPGSSADEQFF.

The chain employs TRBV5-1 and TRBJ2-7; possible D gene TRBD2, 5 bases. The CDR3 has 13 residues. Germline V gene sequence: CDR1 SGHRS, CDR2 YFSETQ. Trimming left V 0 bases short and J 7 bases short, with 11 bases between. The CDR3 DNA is TGCGCCAGCAGCTTGGCACTAGGGAGAGAGCAGTACTTC. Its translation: CASSLALGREQYF.

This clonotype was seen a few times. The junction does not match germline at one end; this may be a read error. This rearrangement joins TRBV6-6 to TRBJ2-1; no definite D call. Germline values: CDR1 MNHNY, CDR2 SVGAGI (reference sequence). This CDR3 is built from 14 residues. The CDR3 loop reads CASSYSPLSEEQFF. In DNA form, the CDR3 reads TGTGCAAGCAGTTACTCCCCCCTCAGCGAGGAGCAGTTCTTC.

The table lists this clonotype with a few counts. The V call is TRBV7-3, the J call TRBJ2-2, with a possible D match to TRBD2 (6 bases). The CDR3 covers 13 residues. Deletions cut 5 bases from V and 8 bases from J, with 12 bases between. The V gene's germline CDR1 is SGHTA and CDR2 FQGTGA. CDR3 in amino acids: CASSPTGVGELFF. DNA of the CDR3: TGTGCCAGCAGCCCAACGGGGGTTGGGGAGCTGTTTTTT.

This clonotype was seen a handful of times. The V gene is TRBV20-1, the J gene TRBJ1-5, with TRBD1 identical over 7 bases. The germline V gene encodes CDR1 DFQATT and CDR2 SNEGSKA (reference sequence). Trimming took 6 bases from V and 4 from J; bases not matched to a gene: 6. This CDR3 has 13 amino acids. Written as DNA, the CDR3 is TGCAGTGCGCAAACAGGGGTGAATCAGCCCCAGCATTTT. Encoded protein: CSAQTGVNQPQHF.

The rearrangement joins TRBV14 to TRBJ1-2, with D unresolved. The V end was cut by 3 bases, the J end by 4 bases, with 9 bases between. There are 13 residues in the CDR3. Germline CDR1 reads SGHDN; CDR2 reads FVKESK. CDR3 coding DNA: TGTGCCAGCAGCCACGCAGATACCTATGGCTACACCTTC. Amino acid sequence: CASSHADTYGYTF. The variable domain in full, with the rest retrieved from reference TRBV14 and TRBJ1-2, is EAGVTQFPSHSVIEKGQTVTLRCDPISGHDNLYWYRRVMGKEIKFLLHFVKESKQDESGMPNNRFLAERTGGTYSTLKVQPAELEDSGVYFCASSHADTYGYTFGSGTRLTVV.

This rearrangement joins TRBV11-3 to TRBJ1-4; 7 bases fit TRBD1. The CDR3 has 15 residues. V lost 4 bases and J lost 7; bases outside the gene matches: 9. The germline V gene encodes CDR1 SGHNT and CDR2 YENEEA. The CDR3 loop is CASSSLQGDSEKLFF. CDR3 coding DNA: TGTGCCAGCAGCTCCCTTCAGGGGGACAGTGAAAAACTGTTTTTT.

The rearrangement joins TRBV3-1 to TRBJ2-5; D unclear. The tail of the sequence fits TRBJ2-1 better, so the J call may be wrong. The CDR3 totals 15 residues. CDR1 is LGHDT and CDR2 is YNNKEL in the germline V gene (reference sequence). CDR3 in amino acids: CASSQVTNPNNEQFF. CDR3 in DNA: TGTGCCAGCAGCCAAGTGACAAACCCGAACAATGAGCAGTTCTTC.

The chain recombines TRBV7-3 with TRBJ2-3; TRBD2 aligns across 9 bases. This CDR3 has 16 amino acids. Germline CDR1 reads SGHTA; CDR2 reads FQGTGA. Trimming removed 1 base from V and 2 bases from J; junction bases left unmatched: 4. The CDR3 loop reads CASSLRGGGATDTQYF. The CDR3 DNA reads TGTGCCAGCAGCTTAAGAGGCGGGGGGGCCACAGATACGCAGTATTTT.

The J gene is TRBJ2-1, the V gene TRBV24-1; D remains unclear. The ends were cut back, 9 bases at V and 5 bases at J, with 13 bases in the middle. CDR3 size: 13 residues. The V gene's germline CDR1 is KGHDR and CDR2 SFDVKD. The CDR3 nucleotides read TGTGCCACCTCTGAGTCAGCCCACAATGAGCAGTTCTTC. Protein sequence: CATSESAHNEQFF.

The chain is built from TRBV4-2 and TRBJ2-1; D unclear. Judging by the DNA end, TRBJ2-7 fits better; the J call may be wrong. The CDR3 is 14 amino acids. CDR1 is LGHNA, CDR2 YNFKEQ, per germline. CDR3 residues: CASSQDASSYEQYF. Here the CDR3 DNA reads TGTGCCAGCAGCCAAGACGCTAGCTCCTACGAGCAGTACTTC.

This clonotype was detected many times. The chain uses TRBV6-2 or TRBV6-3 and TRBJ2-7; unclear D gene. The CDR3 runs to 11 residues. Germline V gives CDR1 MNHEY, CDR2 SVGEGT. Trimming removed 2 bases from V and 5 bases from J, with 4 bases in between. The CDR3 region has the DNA TGTGCCAGCAGTTACGGCCACGAGCAGTACTTC. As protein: CASSYGHEQYF.

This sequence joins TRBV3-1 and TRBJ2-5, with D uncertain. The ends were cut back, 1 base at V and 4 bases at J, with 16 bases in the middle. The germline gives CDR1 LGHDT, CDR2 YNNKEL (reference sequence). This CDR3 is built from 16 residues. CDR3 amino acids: CASSQGSGPLGETQYF. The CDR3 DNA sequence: TGTGCCAGCAGCCAAGGATCTGGGCCCCTGGGAGAGACCCAGTACTTC.

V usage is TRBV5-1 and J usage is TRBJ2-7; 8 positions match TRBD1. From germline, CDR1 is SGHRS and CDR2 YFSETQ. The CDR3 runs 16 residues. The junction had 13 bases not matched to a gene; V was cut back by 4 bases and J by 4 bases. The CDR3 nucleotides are TGCGCCAGCAGCACTAGCCTCACAGGGGGACGGTACGAGCAGTACTTC. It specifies CASSTSLTGGRYEQYF.